This entry lists 20 T cell receptor beta chains sequenced from one sample in a study of CD8 T cells in Susac syndrome. Random-hexamer reverse transcription was applied to roughly 0.5 to 1 ug RNA. One entry per CDR3 protein results from TCRdb running MiXCR on the immunoSEQ multiplex PCR reads. The repertoire includes about 130,000 distinct CDR3 sequences, approximately 90% of them detected once, and 0.24% sits in the top ten. The specimen sequenced was CD8+ T cells from PBMCs. The source of these receptors is a human donor with multiple sclerosis.

V is TRBV15 and J is TRBJ1-1; TRBD1 matches at 7 bases. CDR3 size: 13 residues. Trimming took 4 bases from V and 5 from J; bases not matched to a gene: 4. CDR1 and CDR2 from the germline V gene are LNHNV and YYDKDF (reference sequence). For the CDR3, the DNA is TGTGCCACCAGCACTCAGGGGGAGACTGAAGCTTTCTTT. Residues: CATSTQGETEAFF.

The rearrangement links TRBV5-4 to TRBJ2-7, with TRBD2 identical over 9 bases. Per the germline V gene, CDR1 is SGHNT and CDR2 is YYREEE (reference sequence). With V trimmed by 4 bases and J by 3 bases, 8 bases remained unmatched. This CDR3 has 15 amino acids. The DNA for the CDR3 is TGTGCCAGCAGCCTCCGATTAGCGGGGGACTACGAGCAGTACTTC. It codes for CASSLRLAGDYEQYF.

About this clonotype: The junction does not match germline at one end; this may be a read error. The chain links TRBV6-6 to TRBJ2-7, with 7 positions matching TRBD2. This CDR3 is built from 13 residues. The germline V gene encodes CDR1 MNHNY and CDR2 SVGAGI (reference sequence). CDR3 region: CASSYSGDYEQHF. CDR3 DNA sequence: TGTGCCAGCAGTTACTCCGGGGACTACGAGCAGCACTTC.

The chain recombines TRBV5-5 with TRBJ2-1; 15 bases line up with TRBD2. Unmatched junction bases numbered 5, after V lost 5 bases and J lost 2 bases. The CDR3 covers 17 residues. The germline gives CDR1 SGHKS, CDR2 YYEKEE (reference sequence). CDR3 residues: CASRAGTSGRTYNEQFF. In DNA form, the CDR3 reads TGTGCCAGCAGGGCCGGGACTAGCGGGAGGACCTACAATGAGCAGTTCTTC.

V gene TRBV7-2 combines with J gene TRBJ2-7; 7 positions agree with TRBD2. Germline V lookup: CDR1 SGHTA, CDR2 FQGNSA. The CDR3 loop spans 16 amino acids. Germline trimming cut 5 bases from V and 0 bases from J; bases unmatched to any gene: 10. Here the CDR3 DNA reads TGTGCCAGCAGCCAAGGACCTAGCGGAAGCTCCTACGAGCAGTACTTC. As protein: CASSQGPSGSSYEQYF.

The chain recombines TRBV27 with TRBJ2-7; the match to TRBD1 covers 7 bases. The CDR3 is 13 residues long. V trimming: 7 bases; J trimming: 3 bases; junction bases outside the gene matches: 6. Germline assignment: CDR1 MNHEY and CDR2 SMNVEV (reference sequence). The CDR3 DNA is TGTGCCAGCATGATCAGGGGGAGCTACGAGCAGTACTTC. It encodes CASMIRGSYEQYF.

V is TRBV6-4 and J is TRBJ1-2; D possibly corresponds to TRBD1 (6 bases). V dropped 2 bases and J dropped 3 bases, with 7 bases sitting between them. Germline V gene data show CDR1 as MRHNA and CDR2 as SNTAGT. This CDR3 contains 13 residues. CDR3: CASSDGGDYGYTF. The CDR3 bases are TGTGCCAGCAGTGACGGGGGCGACTATGGCTACACCTTC.

The chain recombines TRBV20-1 with TRBJ1-5; unclear D gene. The CDR3 covers 13 residues. V dropped 3 bases and J dropped 0 bases, with 6 bases sitting between them. CDR1 is DFQATT, CDR2 SNEGSKA, per germline (reference sequence). The CDR3 DNA reads TGCAGTGCTAGGCAGTATAGCAATCAGCCCCAGCATTTT. Translating it yields CSARQYSNQPQHF.

This chain joins TRBV30 and TRBJ1-1; D is ambiguous. The CDR3 consists of 11 residues. Germline V gene lookup returns CDR1 GTSNPN and CDR2 SVGIG (reference sequence). With 5 bases removed from V and 4 bases from J, the gap between germline ends came to 8 bases. DNA of the CDR3: TGTGCCTGGTGTTTCGGCACTGAAGCTTTCTTT. This sequence encodes CAWCFGTEAFF.

The chain links TRBV9 to TRBJ2-7; 9 nucleotides align to TRBD2. CDR1 is SGDLS and CDR2 is YYNGEE in the germline V gene. Trimming cost V 0 bases and J 0 bases; bases outside gene matches: 1. CDR3 length: 15 amino acids. The CDR3 region has the DNA TGTGCCAGCAGCGTAGGTAGCGGGAGCTCCTACGAGCAGTACTTC. Protein: CASSVGSGSSYEQYF. The variable domain in full, completed from reference TRBV9 and TRBJ2-7, reads DSGVTQTPKHLITATGQRVTLRCSPRSGDLSVYWYQQSLDQGLQFLIQYYNGEERAKGNILERFSAQQFPDLHSELNLSSLELGDSALYFCASSVGSGSSYEQYFGPGTRLTVT.

V is TRBV5-1 and J is TRBJ2-5; D not certain. The CDR3 is made up of 15 amino acids. Germline-derived CDR1 and CDR2 are SGHRS and YFSETQ. V was shortened by 1 base and J by 3 bases, with 13 bases between the two germline ends. The CDR3 is CASSLLSREEETQYF. CDR3 nucleotides: TGCGCCAGCAGCTTGTTGAGTAGGGAAGAAGAGACCCAGTACTTC.

The chain combines TRBV5-1 with TRBJ2-3, with no clear D. Trimming took off 4 bases at V and 0 bases at J, with 12 bases between the two ends. The CDR3 has 15 residues. Germline loops: CDR1 SGHRS, CDR2 YFSETQ. The CDR3 sequence is CASSPATLSTDTQYF. For the CDR3, the DNA is TGCGCCAGCAGCCCCGCCACCCTGAGCACAGATACGCAGTATTTT.

CDR3 sequence (DNA): TGTGCCAGCAGCCCCAGGACTAGCGGGAGCGTTGAGCAGTTCTTC. Translated: CASSPRTSGSVEQFF. The chain carries TRBV7-9 and TRBJ2-1; 13 bases map to TRBD2. This CDR3 has 15 residues. The germline V gene encodes CDR1 SEHNR and CDR2 FQNEAQ (reference sequence). The trim removed 5 bases at V and 9 bases at J, leaving 7 bases unmatched.

V and J are TRBV27 and TRBJ2-7; D gene uncertain. This CDR3 region has 13 residues. The ends were cut back, 3 bases at V and 6 bases at J, with 12 bases in the middle. Germline V gene lookup returns CDR1 MNHEY and CDR2 SMNVEV (reference sequence). As DNA, the CDR3 is TGTGCCAGCAGTTTGGCCCGGACCAGCGAGCAGTACTTC. Translated: CASSLARTSEQYF.

The genes are TRBV12-3 or TRBV12-4 and TRBJ2-4; 10 positions agree with TRBD2. The CDR3 extends over 15 amino acids. Germline trimming cut 1 base from V and 8 bases from J; bases unmatched to any gene: 5. CDR3 sequence: CASSLGGTSVDIQYF. The CDR3 DNA follows: TGTGCCAGCAGTTTAGGGGGGACTAGCGTAGACATTCAGTACTTC.

The chain combines TRBV12-3 or TRBV12-4 with TRBJ2-3; D is ambiguous. V was shortened by 5 bases and J by 0 bases, with 15 bases between the two germline ends. CDR3 length: 16 amino acids. The CDR3 bases are TGTGCCAGCAGTCGAGACGATTTTGACAGCACAGATACGCAGTATTTT. This translates into CASSRDDFDSTDTQYF.

The chain uses TRBV13 and TRBJ2-7; D uncertain. This CDR3 comprises 15 residues. The germline gives CDR1 PRHDT, CDR2 FYEKMQ (reference sequence). The V end was cut by 2 bases, the J end by 6 bases, with 17 bases between. The CDR3 region is CASSLFWHPIPEQYF. In nucleotides, the CDR3 is TGTGCCAGCAGCTTATTCTGGCACCCCATTCCCGAGCAGTACTTC.

This clonotype was detected only a few times. V gene TRBV27 combines with J gene TRBJ1-2, with unresolved D. V lost 0 bases and J lost 4, with 6 bases in between. This CDR3 is built from 13 residues. CDR1 is MNHEY and CDR2 is SMNVEV in the germline V gene (reference sequence). This chain's CDR3 is CASSLSIGYGYTF. The CDR3 DNA sequence: TGTGCCAGCAGTTTATCGATCGGCTATGGCTACACCTTC.

The chain couples TRBV20-1 to TRBJ1-5; 7 bases are a match to TRBD1. CDR3 size: 14 residues. Germline trimming cut 3 bases from V and 0 bases from J; bases unmatched to any gene: 2. Germline V lookup: CDR1 DFQATT, CDR2 SNEGSKA (reference sequence). This chain's CDR3 is CSASTGDSNQPQHF. CDR3 sequence (DNA): TGCAGTGCTAGTACAGGGGATAGCAATCAGCCCCAGCATTTT.

V usage is TRBV9 and J usage is TRBJ2-6; possibly TRBD1 or TRBD2 for D (5 bases each). The CDR3 loop spans 19 amino acids. Trimming pared 3 bases from V and 0 bases from J, leaving 19 bases between. CDR1 is SGDLS, CDR2 YYNGEE, per germline. The CDR3 sequence: CASSGGTVAPDSGANVLTF. CDR3 coding DNA: TGTGCCAGCAGCGGTGGGACCGTAGCTCCCGACTCTGGGGCCAACGTCCTGACTTTC.